Shown below are 28 T cell receptor beta chains from a single sample sequenced in a study of shared clonotypes between healthy human individuals. TCRdb keeps only in-frame clones here, not all; method: immunoSEQ multiplex PCR. The sample shows roughly 2.2 million clones, 85% to 95% of them seen only once. Sequencing used naive CD4+ T cells from PBMCs. Subset indicated: CD45RA+ positively selected. These receptors were obtained from a man younger than 35 in good health. Some clones in this sample may be carry-over from other donors' samples.

The V gene is TRBV28, the J gene TRBJ1-5; a possible D gene is TRBD1 (5 bases). The V and J ends lost 1 base and 7 bases respectively, with 11 bases between them. The CDR3 has 14 amino acids. Germline V gene lookup returns CDR1 MDHEN and CDR2 SYDVKM. The chain's CDR3 is CASSLSSGGQPQHF. The CDR3 coding sequence is TGTGCCAGCAGTTTATCTTCTGGGGGGCAGCCCCAGCATTTT.

The chain has TRBV5-6 and TRBJ1-5; 8 nucleotides match TRBD1. V trimming: 4 bases; J trimming: 5 bases; junction bases outside the gene matches: 20. This CDR3 contains 19 residues. Germline CDR1 reads SGHDT; CDR2 reads YYEEEE. The DNA of the CDR3 is TGTGCCAGCAGCCGATACAGGGGGTCTGGACGAGAGGGCGATCAGCCCCAGCATTTT. Its translation is CASSRYRGSGREGDQPQHF.

This clone was seen once. V gene TRBV10-3 combines with J gene TRBJ2-7; the match to TRBD2 covers 12 bases. The CDR3 runs 15 residues. J lost 6 bases, V lost 3 bases, and 6 bases had no gene match. Looked up from germline, CDR1 is ENHRY and CDR2 is SYGVKD. The CDR3 protein is CAISEGLAGQGEQYF. The DNA for the CDR3 is TGTGCCATCAGTGAAGGACTAGCGGGACAAGGCGAGCAGTACTTC.

The CDR3: CASSSRFRDTNNEQFF. The CDR3 nucleotides are TGTGCCAGCAGCTCGCGATTCCGGGACACGAACAATGAGCAGTTCTTC. This rearrangement joins TRBV7-9 to TRBJ2-1, with a tentative D call TRBD1 (6 bases). The CDR3 covers 16 residues. V lost 4 bases and J 5 bases, leaving 18 bases between the germline ends. CDR1 SEHNR and CDR2 FQNEAQ come from the germline V gene (reference sequence).

The chain uses TRBV14 and TRBJ2-7, with 10 positions matching TRBD1. The junction had 15 bases not matched to a gene; V was cut back by 11 bases and J by 5 bases. The CDR3 spans 15 residues. Germline V gene data show CDR1 as SGHDN and CDR2 as FVKESK. The DNA for the CDR3 is TGTGCCGGTATAGATCGGGGACAGGGGATCGACGAGCAGTACTTC. Residues: CAGIDRGQGIDEQYF. Based on the CDR3 plus reference TRBV14 and TRBJ2-7, the full variable domain is EAGVTQFPSHSVIEKGQTVTLRCDPISGHDNLYWYRRVMGKEIKFLLHFVKESKQDESGMPNNRFLAERTGGTYSTLKVQPAELEDSGVYFCAGIDRGQGIDEQYFGPGTRLTVT.

This sequence joins TRBV15 and TRBJ2-6, with a tentative D call TRBD1 (5 bases). The CDR3 spans 18 residues. V shed 2 bases and J shed 0 bases, with 14 bases lying between them. Germline CDR1 LNHNV, CDR2 YYDKDF (reference sequence). The CDR3 bases are TGTGCCACCAGCAGAACGACAGCCTCGTACTCTGGGGCCAACGTCCTGACTTTC. Translated: CATSRTTASYSGANVLTF.

The V and J genes are TRBV15 and TRBJ1-5; D is unresolved. The V gene's germline CDR1 is LNHNV and CDR2 YYDKDF (reference sequence). CDR3 length: 17 residues. Trimming removed 1 base from V and 0 bases from J, with 13 bases in between. The CDR3: CATSRGARGYSNQPQHF. CDR3 DNA sequence: TGTGCCACCAGCAGAGGGGCCCGCGGCTATAGCAATCAGCCCCAGCATTTT.

V usage is TRBV29-1 and J usage is TRBJ2-2; D might be TRBD1 or TRBD2, each matching 5 bases. The V end was cut by 6 bases, the J end by 6 bases, with 17 bases between. This CDR3 contains 14 residues. Germline values: CDR1 SQVTM, CDR2 ANQGSEA. CDR3 sequence: CSVGRDAAAGELFF. CDR3 in DNA: TGCAGCGTGGGACGAGATGCTGCGGCCGGGGAGCTGTTTTTT.

The chain carries TRBV6-1 and TRBJ2-1; 10 bases are a match to TRBD1. Germline V gene lookup returns CDR1 MNHNS and CDR2 SASEGT. J gave up 3 bases and V 6 bases, and 5 bases lay outside the gene matches. This CDR3 contains 15 residues. The CDR3 protein is CASRGDRGIYNEQFF. For the CDR3, the DNA is TGTGCCAGCAGGGGGGACAGGGGAATCTACAATGAGCAGTTCTTC.

About this clone: Other DNA sequences from this sample encode an identical CDR3 as well. The chain uses TRBV28 and TRBJ1-2; 8 bases are a match to TRBD1. Germline CDR1 and CDR2: MDHEN and SYDVKM. With 6 bases clipped from V and 3 bases from J, the junction kept 6 bases outside the gene matches. The CDR3 is 14 amino acids. In DNA form, the CDR3 reads TGTGCCAGCAGCCCAGGGGGCGCCGACTATGGCTACACCTTC. Translated, it gives CASSPGGADYGYTF.

This clone was seen only once. V gene TRBV30 combines with J gene TRBJ2-7; D might be TRBD1 or TRBD2, each matching 6 bases. Trimming shortened V by 0 bases and J by 5 bases, and 14 bases separated the two germline ends. The CDR3 covers 14 residues. Germline V gene data show CDR1 as GTSNPN and CDR2 as SVGIG (reference sequence). CDR3 loop: CAWSVGGRQHEQYF. Here the CDR3 DNA reads TGTGCCTGGAGTGTAGGGGGGCGCCAGCACGAGCAGTACTTC.

The genes are TRBV5-1 and TRBJ1-2; D may be TRBD1 (5 bases). V lost 3 bases to trimming and J lost 4 bases, with 16 bases between them. Looked up from germline, CDR1 is SGHRS and CDR2 is YFSETQ. The CDR3 length is 15 residues. The CDR3 spells CASSSGPLGGYGYTF. CDR3 coding DNA: TGCGCCAGCAGCTCGGGACCGTTGGGAGGCTATGGCTACACCTTC.

The gene calls are TRBV27 and TRBJ2-1, with 8 bases that match TRBD2. The CDR3 consists of 15 residues. Looked up from germline, CDR1 is MNHEY and CDR2 is SMNVEV (reference sequence). Trimming cost V 5 bases and J 7 bases; bases outside gene matches: 10. The CDR3 DNA is TGTGCCAGCAGTCCCGCCCAGCGGGAGACGAATGAGCAGTTCTTC. Protein sequence: CASSPAQRETNEQFF.

This sequence joins TRBV5-5 and TRBJ1-3; TRBD1 matches 9 bases. The trim removed 6 bases at V and 2 bases at J, leaving 6 bases unmatched. Germline V gene sequence: CDR1 SGHKS, CDR2 YYEKEE (reference sequence). The CDR3 loop spans 15 amino acids. The CDR3 DNA follows: TGTGCCAGCAACCGGGGGGACAGGGCTGGAAACACCATATATTTT. It encodes CASNRGDRAGNTIYF.

The chain carries TRBV11-2 and TRBJ2-2; D is ambiguous. The CDR3 has 15 residues. The germline gives CDR1 SGHAT, CDR2 FQNNGV. V lost 10 bases and J 0 bases, leaving 15 bases between the germline ends. The CDR3 DNA follows: TGTGCCACCAACCTGGGTCTTTCGAACACCGGGGAGCTGTTTTTT. It yields the protein CATNLGLSNTGELFF. The full variable domain, with the rest looked up from reference TRBV11-2 and TRBJ2-2, is EAGVAQSPRYKIIEKRQSVAFWCNPISGHATLYWYQQILGQGPKLLIQFQNNGVVDDSQLPKDRFSAERLKGVDSTLKIQPAKLEDSAVYLCATNLGLSNTGELFFGEGSRLTVL.

J is TRBJ2-7 and V is TRBV23-1, with 8 bases that match TRBD1. TRBV23-1 has ORF status, its function being uncertain. This CDR3 has 17 residues. V lost 6 bases, J lost 2 bases, and 15 bases stayed unmatched. The DNA for the CDR3 is TGCGCCAGCAGCCCAGCCGGGACAGGTGCGAATCCCTACGAGCAGTACTTC. It yields the protein CASSPAGTGANPYEQYF.

The rearrangement links TRBV5-1 to TRBJ1-4, with D possibly TRBD1 on 6 matching bases. V gave up 4 bases and J gave up 3 bases, with 10 bases separating them. Germline V gene sequence: CDR1 SGHRS, CDR2 YFSETQ. The CDR3 is 14 residues long. The CDR3 spells CASSVTGPNEKLFF. Here the CDR3 DNA reads TGCGCCAGCAGCGTGACAGGACCTAATGAAAAACTGTTTTTT.

This chain connects TRBV28 to TRBJ2-1, with D perhaps TRBD1 (6 bases). The CDR3 spans 15 residues. CDR1 MDHEN and CDR2 SYDVKM come from the germline V gene. With 4 bases removed from V and 6 bases from J, the gap between germline ends came to 16 bases. CDR3: CASSSPHSGANEQFF. DNA for the CDR3: TGTGCCAGCAGTTCCCCACACTCAGGGGCCAATGAGCAGTTCTTC.

This clone was seen more than once but under ten times. The chain couples TRBV30 to TRBJ1-5; D is unresolved. Germline CDR1 reads GTSNPN; CDR2 reads SVGIG (reference sequence). The CDR3 totals 13 residues. Trimming removed 0 bases at V and 3 bases at J, with 6 bases between. CDR3 sequence: CAWSVQYNQPQHF. In DNA form, the CDR3 reads TGTGCCTGGAGTGTGCAGTACAATCAGCCCCAGCATTTT.

This chain connects TRBV5-1 to TRBJ2-7, with TRBD1 as a possible D gene (6 bases). Germline CDR1 reads SGHRS; CDR2 reads YFSETQ. The CDR3 totals 13 residues. The V end was cut by 1 base, the J end by 5 bases, with 10 bases between. CDR3 nucleotide sequence: TGCGCCAGCAGCTTGCCAGGGGCGGACGAGCAGTACTTC. Protein sequence: CASSLPGADEQYF.

Here the CDR3 reads CASSLGPAGDTQYF. CDR3 DNA: TGTGCCAGCAGCTTAGGTCCCGCGGGAGACACGCAGTATTTT. The chain combines TRBV7-2 with TRBJ2-3; 7 positions match TRBD2. CDR1 SGHTA and CDR2 FQGNSA come from the germline V gene. The CDR3 is 14 amino acids. Trimming cost V 1 base and J 9 bases; bases outside gene matches: 7.

The CDR3 is CASNEDRVYNEQFF. The CDR3 DNA is TGTGCCAGCAATGAGGACAGAGTCTACAATGAGCAGTTCTTC. This sequence joins TRBV6-1 and TRBJ2-1; D is perhaps TRBD1 (6 bases). CDR3 length: 14 residues. Germline CDR1 and CDR2: MNHNS and SASEGT. With 7 bases removed from V and 3 bases from J, the gap between germline ends came to 13 bases.

The rearrangement uses TRBV6-6 and TRBJ2-2; D not certain. This CDR3 spans 12 amino acids. Germline V lookup: CDR1 MNHNY, CDR2 SVGAGI (reference sequence). The ends were cut back, 3 bases at V and 2 bases at J, with 1 base in the middle. The CDR3 region has the DNA TGTGCCAGCAGTTATAACACCGGGGAGCTGTTTTTT. This translates into CASSYNTGELFF.

This rearrangement joins TRBV6-5 to TRBJ2-3; tentative D call: TRBD2 (5 bases). This CDR3 has 15 residues. Germline lookup yields CDR1 MNHEY and CDR2 SVGAGI. V lost 7 bases and J 4 bases, leaving 18 bases between the germline ends. CDR3 nucleotide sequence: TGTGCCAGCAAATCAACTAGACTGAGTGCAGATACGCAGTATTTT. This codes for CASKSTRLSADTQYF.

The chain recombines TRBV27 with TRBJ1-4; 10 bases are a match to TRBD1. This CDR3 is built from 15 residues. Trimming at V came to 7 bases and at J to 6 bases, leaving 8 bases not matched to a gene. CDR1 and CDR2 (germline): MNHEY, SMNVEV (reference sequence). The CDR3 region has the DNA TGTGCCAGCACCATAAAGACAGGGGGCGATGAAAAACTGTTTTTT. Residues: CASTIKTGGDEKLFF.

This CDR3 reads CASSLEGQAEQYF. The DNA of the CDR3 is TGTGCCAGCAGCTTAGAGGGACAAGCCGAGCAGTACTTC. The V and J genes are TRBV11-2 and TRBJ2-7, with D possibly being TRBD1 (6 bases). The V end was cut by 0 bases, the J end by 6 bases, with 9 bases between. This CDR3 is built from 13 residues. CDR1 is SGHAT and CDR2 is FQNNGV in the germline V gene.

This clone was seen only once. This sequence joins TRBV5-1 and TRBJ2-1, with a weak D call TRBD2 (6 bases). Trimming removed 4 bases at V and 0 bases at J, with 14 bases between. This CDR3 contains 16 residues. Germline V gene data show CDR1 as SGHRS and CDR2 as YFSETQ. The CDR3 sequence: CASSPPLAHSYNEQFF. In DNA, the CDR3 is TGCGCCAGCAGCCCGCCTCTAGCGCACTCCTACAATGAGCAGTTCTTC.

This clone has only a few counts. J is TRBJ1-1 and V is TRBV30, with D unresolved. V gave up 8 bases and J gave up 2 bases, with 6 bases separating them. The CDR3 is 10 amino acids. CDR1 is GTSNPN, CDR2 SVGIG, per germline (reference sequence). The CDR3 loop is CAGTNTEAFF. The CDR3 coding sequence is TGTGCCGGTACTAACACTGAAGCTTTCTTT.